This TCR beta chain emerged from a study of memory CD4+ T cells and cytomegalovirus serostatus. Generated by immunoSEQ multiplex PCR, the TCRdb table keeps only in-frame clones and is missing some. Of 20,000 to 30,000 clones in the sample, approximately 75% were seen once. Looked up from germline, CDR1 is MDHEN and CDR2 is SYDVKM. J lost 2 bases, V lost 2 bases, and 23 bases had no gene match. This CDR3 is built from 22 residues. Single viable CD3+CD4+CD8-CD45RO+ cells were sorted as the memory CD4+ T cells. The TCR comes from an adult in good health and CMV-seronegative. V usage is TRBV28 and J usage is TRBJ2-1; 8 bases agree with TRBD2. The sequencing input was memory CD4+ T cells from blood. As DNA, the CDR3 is TGTGCCAGCAGTTTAGGCCGGACTCGAGGGCTAGCGGGTAATAGGGCCTACAATGAGCAGTTCTTC. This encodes CASSLGRTRGLAGNRAYNEQFF.